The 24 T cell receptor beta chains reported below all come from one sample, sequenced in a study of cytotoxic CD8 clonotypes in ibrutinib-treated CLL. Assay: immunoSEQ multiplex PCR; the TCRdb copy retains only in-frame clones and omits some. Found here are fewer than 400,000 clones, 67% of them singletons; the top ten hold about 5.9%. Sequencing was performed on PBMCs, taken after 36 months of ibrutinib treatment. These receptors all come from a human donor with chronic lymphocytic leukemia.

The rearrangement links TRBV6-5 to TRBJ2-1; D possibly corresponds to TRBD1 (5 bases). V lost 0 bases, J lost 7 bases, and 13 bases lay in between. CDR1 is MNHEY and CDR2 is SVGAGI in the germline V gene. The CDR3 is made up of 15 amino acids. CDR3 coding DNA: TGTGCCAGCAGTTACTCGATCCAGGGTGGGAATGAGCAGTTCTTC. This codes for CASSYSIQGGNEQFF.

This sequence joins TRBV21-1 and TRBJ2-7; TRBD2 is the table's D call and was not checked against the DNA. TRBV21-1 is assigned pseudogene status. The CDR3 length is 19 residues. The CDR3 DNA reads TGTGCCAGCAGCAAACTGTCTAGCGGGGGACAATTTAACTCCTACGAGCAGTACTTC. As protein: CASSKLSSGGQFNSYEQYF.

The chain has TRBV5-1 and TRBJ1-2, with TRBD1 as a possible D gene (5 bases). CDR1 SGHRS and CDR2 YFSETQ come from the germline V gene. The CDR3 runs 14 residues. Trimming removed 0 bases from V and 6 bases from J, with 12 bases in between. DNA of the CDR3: TGCGCCAGCAGCTTGGATTTCTGGGGCGATGGCTACACCTTC. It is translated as CASSLDFWGDGYTF. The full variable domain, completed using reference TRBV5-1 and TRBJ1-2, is KAGVTQTPRYLIKTRGQQVTLSCSPISGHRSVSWYQQTPGQGLQFLFEYFSETQRNKGNFPGRFSGRQFSNSRSEMNVSTLELGDSALYLCASSLDFWGDGYTFGSGTRLTVV.

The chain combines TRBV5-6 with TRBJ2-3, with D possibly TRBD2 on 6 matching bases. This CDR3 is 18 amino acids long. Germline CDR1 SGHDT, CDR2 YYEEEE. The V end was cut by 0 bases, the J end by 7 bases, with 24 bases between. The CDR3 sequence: CASSLVQGGADPMNTQYF. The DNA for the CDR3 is TGTGCCAGCAGCTTGGTTCAAGGAGGGGCCGACCCCATGAATACGCAGTATTTT.

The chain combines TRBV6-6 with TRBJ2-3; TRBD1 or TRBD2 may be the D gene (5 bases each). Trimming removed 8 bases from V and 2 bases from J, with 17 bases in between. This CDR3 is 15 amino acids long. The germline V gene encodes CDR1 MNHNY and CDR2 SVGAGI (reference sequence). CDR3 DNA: TGTGCCAGCGGGGGACGGGACCAATACACAGATACGCAGTATTTT. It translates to CASGGRDQYTDTQYF.

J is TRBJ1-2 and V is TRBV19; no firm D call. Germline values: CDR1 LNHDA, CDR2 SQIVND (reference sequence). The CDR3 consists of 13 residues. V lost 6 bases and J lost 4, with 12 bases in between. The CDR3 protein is CASRVEASYGYTF. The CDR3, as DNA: TGTGCCAGTAGAGTCGAGGCTTCCTATGGCTACACCTTC.

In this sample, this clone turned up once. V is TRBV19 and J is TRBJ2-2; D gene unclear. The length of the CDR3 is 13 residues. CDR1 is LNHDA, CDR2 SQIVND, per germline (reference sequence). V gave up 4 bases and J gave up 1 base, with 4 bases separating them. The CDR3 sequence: CASSKQNTGELFF. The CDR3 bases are TGTGCCAGTAGTAAGCAGAACACCGGGGAGCTGTTTTTT.

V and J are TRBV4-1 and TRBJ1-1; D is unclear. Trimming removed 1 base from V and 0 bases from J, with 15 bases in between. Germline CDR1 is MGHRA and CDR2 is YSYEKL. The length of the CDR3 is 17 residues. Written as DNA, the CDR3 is TGCGCCAGCAGCCAAGGAGGGCAAGGACGGCTGAACACTGAAGCTTTCTTT. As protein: CASSQGGQGRLNTEAFF.

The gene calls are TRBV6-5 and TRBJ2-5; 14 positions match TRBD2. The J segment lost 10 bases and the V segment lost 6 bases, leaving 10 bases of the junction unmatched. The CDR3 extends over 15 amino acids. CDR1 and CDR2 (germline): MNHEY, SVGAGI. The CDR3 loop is CASRPQPGTSGGQYF. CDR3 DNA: TGTGCCAGCAGACCGCAGCCTGGGACTAGCGGGGGCCAGTACTTC.

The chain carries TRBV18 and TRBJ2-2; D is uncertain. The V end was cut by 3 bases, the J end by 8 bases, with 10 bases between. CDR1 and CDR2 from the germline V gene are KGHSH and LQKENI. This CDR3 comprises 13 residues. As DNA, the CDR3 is TGTGCCAGCTCACCTGAAAGACCTGGGGAGCTGTTTTTT. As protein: CASSPERPGELFF.

In DNA, the CDR3 is TGTGCCAGCTCAACACTCCCCGGACAACTAAAAGAGACCCAGTACTTC. Its protein product is CASSTLPGQLKETQYF. V and J are TRBV18 and TRBJ2-5; D perhaps matches TRBD1 (5 bases). The CDR3 runs 16 residues. Trimming stripped 5 bases from V and 3 bases from J, with 19 bases between. The germline V gene encodes CDR1 KGHSH and CDR2 LQKENI.

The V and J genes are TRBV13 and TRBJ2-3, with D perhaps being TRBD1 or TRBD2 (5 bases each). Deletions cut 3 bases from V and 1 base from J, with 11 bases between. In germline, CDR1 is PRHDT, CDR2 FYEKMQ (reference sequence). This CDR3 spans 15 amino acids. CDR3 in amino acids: CASSLRGEGTDTQYF. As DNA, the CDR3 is TGTGCCAGCAGCTTGAGGGGAGAGGGCACAGATACGCAGTATTTT. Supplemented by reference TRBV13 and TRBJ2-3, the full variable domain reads AAGVIQSPRHLIKEKRETATLKCYPIPRHDTVYWYQQGPGQDPQFLISFYEKMQSDKGSIPDRFSAQQFSDYHSELNMSSLELGDSALYFCASSLRGEGTDTQYFGPGTRLTVL.

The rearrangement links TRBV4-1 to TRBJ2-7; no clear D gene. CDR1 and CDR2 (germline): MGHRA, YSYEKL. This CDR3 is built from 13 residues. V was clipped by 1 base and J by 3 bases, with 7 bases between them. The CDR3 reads CASSQGGDYEQYF. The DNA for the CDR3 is TGCGCCAGCAGCCAAGGTGGGGACTACGAGCAGTACTTC.

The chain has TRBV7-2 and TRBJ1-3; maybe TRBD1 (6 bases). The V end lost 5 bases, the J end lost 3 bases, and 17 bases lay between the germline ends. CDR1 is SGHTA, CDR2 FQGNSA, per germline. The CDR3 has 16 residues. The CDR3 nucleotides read TGTGCCAGCAGCCCTCGGGACACTGCTCTTGGAAACACCATATATTTT. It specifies CASSPRDTALGNTIYF.

CDR3 amino acids: CASRDSGFGYTF. The CDR3 nucleotides are TGTGCCAGCAGGGACAGTGGGTTCGGCTACACCTTC. This chain uses TRBV25-1 with TRBJ1-2, with a tentative D call TRBD1 (6 bases). Germline V gives CDR1 MGHDK, CDR2 SYGVNS. Trimming shortened V by 6 bases and J by 8 bases, and 13 bases separated the two germline ends. CDR3 length: 12 residues.

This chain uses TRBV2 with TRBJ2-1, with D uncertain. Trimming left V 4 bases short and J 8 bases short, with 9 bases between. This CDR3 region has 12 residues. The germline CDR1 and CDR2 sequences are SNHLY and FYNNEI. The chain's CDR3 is CASSVRRYEQFF. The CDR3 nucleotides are TGTGCCAGCAGTGTTAGAAGATATGAGCAGTTCTTC.

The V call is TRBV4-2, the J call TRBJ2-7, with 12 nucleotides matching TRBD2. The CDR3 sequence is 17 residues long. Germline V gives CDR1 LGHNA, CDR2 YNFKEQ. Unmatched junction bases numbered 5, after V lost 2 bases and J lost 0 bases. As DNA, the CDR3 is TGTGCCAGCAGCCAACCAGGGGGACTAGCGGGCTCCTACGAGCAGTACTTC. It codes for CASSQPGGLAGSYEQYF.

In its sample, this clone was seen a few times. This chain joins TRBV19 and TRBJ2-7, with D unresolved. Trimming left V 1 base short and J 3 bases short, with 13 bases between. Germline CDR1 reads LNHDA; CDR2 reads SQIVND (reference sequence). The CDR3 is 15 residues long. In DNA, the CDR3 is TGTGCCAGTAGTATAGTTCAAGGGCAGATCTACGAGCAGTACTTC. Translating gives CASSIVQGQIYEQYF.

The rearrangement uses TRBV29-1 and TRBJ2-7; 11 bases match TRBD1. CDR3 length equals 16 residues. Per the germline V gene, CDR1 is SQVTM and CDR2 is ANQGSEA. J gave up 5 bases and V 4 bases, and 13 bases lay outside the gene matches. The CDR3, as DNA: TGCAGCGTTGGATACTCCGGGACAGGGGGTCCGCACGAGCAGTACTTC. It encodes CSVGYSGTGGPHEQYF.

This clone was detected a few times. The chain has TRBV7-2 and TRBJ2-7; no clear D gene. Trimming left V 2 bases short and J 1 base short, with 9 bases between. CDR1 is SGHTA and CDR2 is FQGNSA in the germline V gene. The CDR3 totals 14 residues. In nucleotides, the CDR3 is TGTGCCAGCAGCTTATATCTAGAGTCCTACGAGCAGTACTTC. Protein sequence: CASSLYLESYEQYF.

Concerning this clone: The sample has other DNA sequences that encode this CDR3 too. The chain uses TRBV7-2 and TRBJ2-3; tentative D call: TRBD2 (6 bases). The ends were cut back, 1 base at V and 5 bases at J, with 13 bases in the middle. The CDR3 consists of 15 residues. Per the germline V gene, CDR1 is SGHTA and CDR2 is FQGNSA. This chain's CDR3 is CASSLVGGGGDTQYF. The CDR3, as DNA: TGTGCCAGCAGCTTAGTGGGAGGCGGCGGAGATACGCAGTATTTT. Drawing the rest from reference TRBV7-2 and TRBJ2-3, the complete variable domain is GAGVSQSPSNKVTEKGKDVELRCDPISGHTALYWYRQSLGQGLEFLIYFQGNSAPDKSGLPSDRFSAERTGGSVSTLTIQRTQQEDSAVYLCASSLVGGGGDTQYFGPGTRLTVL.

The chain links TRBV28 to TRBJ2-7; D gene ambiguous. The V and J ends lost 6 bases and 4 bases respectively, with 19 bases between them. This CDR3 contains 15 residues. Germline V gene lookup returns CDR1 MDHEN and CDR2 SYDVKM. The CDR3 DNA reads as TGTGCCAGCAGCCCCTCATCTAGTCCCCTATACGAGCAGTACTTC. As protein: CASSPSSSPLYEQYF.

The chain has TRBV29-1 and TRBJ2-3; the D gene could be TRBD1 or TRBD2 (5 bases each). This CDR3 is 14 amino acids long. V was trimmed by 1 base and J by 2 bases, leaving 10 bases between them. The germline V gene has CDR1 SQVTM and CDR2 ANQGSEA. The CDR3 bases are TGCAGCGTTGAAGGGGACCAAGACACAGATACGCAGTATTTT. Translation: CSVEGDQDTDTQYF.

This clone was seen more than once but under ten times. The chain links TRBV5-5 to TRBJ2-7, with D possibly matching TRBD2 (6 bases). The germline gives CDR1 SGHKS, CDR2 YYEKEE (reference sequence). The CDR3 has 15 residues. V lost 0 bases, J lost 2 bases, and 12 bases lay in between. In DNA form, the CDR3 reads TGTGCCAGCAGCTTGGCGGCGCGGGACCCCTACGAGCAGTACTTC. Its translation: CASSLAARDPYEQYF.